What follows is one T cell receptor (beta chain) and its context. The CDR3 consists of 15 residues. CDR1 is SGHVS, CDR2 FQNEAQ, per germline. V lost 5 bases, J lost 0 bases, and 8 bases lay in between. The sample originates from a study of CD8 T cells in Susac syndrome. Roughly 0.45 to 1 ug RNA was reverse transcribed with random hexamers. TCRdb independently ran MiXCR on the immunoSEQ multiplex PCR reads; one entry per CDR3 protein. Among 200,000 to 250,000 distinct CDR3 sequences, about 90% were seen once, and the ten largest hold around 0.13%. The rearrangement joins TRBV7-8 to TRBJ2-6, with D unclear. The origin of this receptor is a human donor with multiple sclerosis. Material: CD8+ T cells from PBMCs. Here the CDR3 reads CASSPSGSGANVLTF. DNA of the CDR3: TGTGCCAGCAGCCCCAGTGGCTCTGGGGCCAACGTCCTGACTTTC. Complete variable domain (other parts from reference TRBV7-8 and TRBJ2-6): GAGVSQSPRYKVAKRGQDVALRCDPISGHVSLFWYQQALGQGPEFLTYFQNEAQLDKSGLPSDRFFAERPEGSVSTLKIQRTQQEDSAVYLCASSPSGSGANVLTFGAGSRLTVL.